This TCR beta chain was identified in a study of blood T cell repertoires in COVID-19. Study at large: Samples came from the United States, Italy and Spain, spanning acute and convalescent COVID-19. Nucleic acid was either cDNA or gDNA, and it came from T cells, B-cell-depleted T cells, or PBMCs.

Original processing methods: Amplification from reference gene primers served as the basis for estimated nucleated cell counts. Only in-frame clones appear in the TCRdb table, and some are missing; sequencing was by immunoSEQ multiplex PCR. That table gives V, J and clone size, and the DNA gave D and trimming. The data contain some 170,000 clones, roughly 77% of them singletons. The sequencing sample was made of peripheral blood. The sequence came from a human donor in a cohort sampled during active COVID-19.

CDR3 sequence (DNA): TGCGCCAGCAGCCTACTGGACAGGGGGCTAGATGGCTACACCTTC. As protein: CASSLLDRGLDGYTF. The chain is built from TRBV4-3 and TRBJ1-2, with TRBD1 matching over 11 bases. V lost 4 bases, J lost 6 bases, and 7 bases stayed unmatched. The germline gives CDR1 LGHNA, CDR2 YSLEER. The CDR3 is 15 amino acids.